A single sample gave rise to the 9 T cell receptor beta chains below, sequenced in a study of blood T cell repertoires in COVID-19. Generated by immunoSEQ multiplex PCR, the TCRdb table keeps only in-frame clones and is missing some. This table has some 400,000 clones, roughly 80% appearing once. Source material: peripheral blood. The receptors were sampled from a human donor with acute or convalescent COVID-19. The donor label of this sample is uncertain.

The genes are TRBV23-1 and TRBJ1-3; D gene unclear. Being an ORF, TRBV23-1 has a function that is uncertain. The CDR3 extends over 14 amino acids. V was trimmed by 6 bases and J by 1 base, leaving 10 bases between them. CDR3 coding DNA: TGCGCCAGCAGCCTCAGTCGTTCTGGAAACACCATATATTTT. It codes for CASSLSRSGNTIYF.

CDR3 region: CASSPREDYGYTF. CDR3 nucleotide sequence: TGTGCCAGCTCACCGCGGGAAGACTATGGCTACACCTTC. This chain links TRBV18 with TRBJ1-2; the D is unclear. V was pared by 3 bases and J by 3 bases, with 8 bases between. Germline loops: CDR1 KGHSH, CDR2 LQKENI. This CDR3 is 13 amino acids long.

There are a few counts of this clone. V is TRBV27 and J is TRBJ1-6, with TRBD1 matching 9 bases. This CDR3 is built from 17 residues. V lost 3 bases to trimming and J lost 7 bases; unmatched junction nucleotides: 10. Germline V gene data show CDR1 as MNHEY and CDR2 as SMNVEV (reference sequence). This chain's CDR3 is CASSFLAWGQGNSPLHF. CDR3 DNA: TGTGCCAGCAGTTTCCTTGCCTGGGGACAGGGCAATTCACCCCTCCACTTT.

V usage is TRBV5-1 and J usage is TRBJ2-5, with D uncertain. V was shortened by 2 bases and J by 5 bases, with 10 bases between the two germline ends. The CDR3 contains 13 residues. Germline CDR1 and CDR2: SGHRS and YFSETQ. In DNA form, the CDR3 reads TGCGCCAGCAGCTTTGAGTTCTGGGAGACCCAGTACTTC. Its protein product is CASSFEFWETQYF.

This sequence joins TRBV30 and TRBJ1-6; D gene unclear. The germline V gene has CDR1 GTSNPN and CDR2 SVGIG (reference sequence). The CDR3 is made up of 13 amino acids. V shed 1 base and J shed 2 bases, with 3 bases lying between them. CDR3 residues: CAWSATYNSPLHF. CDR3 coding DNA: TGTGCCTGGAGTGCCACCTATAATTCACCCCTCCACTTT.

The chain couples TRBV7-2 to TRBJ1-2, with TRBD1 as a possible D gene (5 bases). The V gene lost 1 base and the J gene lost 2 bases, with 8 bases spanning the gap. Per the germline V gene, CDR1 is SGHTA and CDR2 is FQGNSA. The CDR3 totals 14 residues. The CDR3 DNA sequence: TGTGCCAGCAGCTTAGAAGCAGGGAACTATGGCTACACCTTC. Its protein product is CASSLEAGNYGYTF.

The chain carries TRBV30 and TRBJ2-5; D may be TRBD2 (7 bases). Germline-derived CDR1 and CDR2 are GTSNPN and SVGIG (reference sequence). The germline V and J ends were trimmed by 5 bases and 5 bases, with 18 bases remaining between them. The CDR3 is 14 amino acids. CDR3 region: CAWGLGGKGETQYF. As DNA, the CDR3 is TGTGCCTGGGGACTAGGGGGAAAAGGGGAGACCCAGTACTTC. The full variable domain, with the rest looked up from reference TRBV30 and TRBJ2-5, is SQTIHQWPATLVQPVGSPLSLECTVEGTSNPNLYWYRQAAGRGLQLLFYSVGIGQISSEVPQNLSASRPQDRQFILSSKKLLLSDSGFYLCAWGLGGKGETQYFGPGTRLLVL.

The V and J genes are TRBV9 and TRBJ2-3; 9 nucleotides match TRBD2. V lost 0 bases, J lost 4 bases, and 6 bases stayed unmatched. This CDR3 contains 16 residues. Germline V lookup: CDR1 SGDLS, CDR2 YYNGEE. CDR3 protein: CASSVEYSGRPDTQYF. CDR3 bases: TGTGCCAGCAGCGTAGAGTATAGCGGGAGACCAGATACGCAGTATTTT. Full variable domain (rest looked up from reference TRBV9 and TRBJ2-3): DSGVTQTPKHLITATGQRVTLRCSPRSGDLSVYWYQQSLDQGLQFLIQYYNGEERAKGNILERFSAQQFPDLHSELNLSSLELGDSALYFCASSVEYSGRPDTQYFGPGTRLTVL.

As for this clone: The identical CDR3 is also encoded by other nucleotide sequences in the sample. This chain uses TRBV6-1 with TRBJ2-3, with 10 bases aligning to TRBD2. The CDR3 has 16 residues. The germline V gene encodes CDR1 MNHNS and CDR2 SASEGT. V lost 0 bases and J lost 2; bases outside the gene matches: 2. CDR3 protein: CASSEALAGFTDTQYF. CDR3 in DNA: TGTGCCAGCAGTGAAGCACTAGCGGGATTCACAGATACGCAGTATTTT.